This entry lists 7 T cell receptor beta chains sequenced from one sample in a study of blood T cells in healthy people across ages. PCR was performed a second time for about 7 to 12 cycles using a sample-barcoded 5' primer and a J-beta primer mix. TCRdb reprocessed the 5' RACE reads with MiXCR, giving one entry per CDR3 protein. The sample has fewer than 700,000 distinct CDR3 sequences, roughly two fifths seen once. The sequenced material came from blood. These TCRs come from a man aged 80 or over in good health.

This chain uses TRBV7-2 with TRBJ1-2; a weak D match, TRBD1 (6 bases). Between the trimmed V and J ends, which lost 1 base and 2 bases, there was a span of 17 bases. The length of the CDR3 is 17 residues. Germline CDR1 and CDR2: SGHTA and FQGNSA. CDR3 protein: CASSLGGQGRVNYGYTF. CDR3 DNA: TGTGCCAGCAGCTTAGGGGGGCAGGGAAGGGTAAACTATGGCTACACCTTC.

The CDR3 DNA is TGTGCCAGCAGCCCCCCTTTTTTTCGACAGACAGATACGCAGTATTTT. It encodes CASSPPFFRQTDTQYF. The J gene is TRBJ2-3, the V gene TRBV7-2; D perhaps matches TRBD1 (5 bases). Between the trimmed V and J ends, which lost 5 bases and 3 bases, there was a span of 18 bases. From germline, CDR1 is SGHTA and CDR2 FQGNSA. CDR3 size: 16 residues. Full variable domain (remainder filled in from reference TRBV7-2 and TRBJ2-3): GAGVSQSPSNKVTEKGKDVELRCDPISGHTALYWYRQSLGQGLEFLIYFQGNSAPDKSGLPSDRFSAERTGGSVSTLTIQRTQQEDSAVYLCASSPPFFRQTDTQYFGPGTRLTVL.

This chain connects TRBV20-1 to TRBJ2-1; the match to TRBD2 covers 10 bases. Germline V CDR1 and CDR2: DFQATT, SNEGSKA (reference sequence). J gave up 0 bases and V 3 bases, and 11 bases lay outside the gene matches. There are 18 residues in the CDR3. CDR3 in amino acids: CSARVRLAGASSYNEQFF. The CDR3 bases are TGCAGTGCTAGGGTGCGGCTAGCGGGGGCGAGCTCCTACAATGAGCAGTTCTTC.

This clonotype was counted a few times. V usage is TRBV10-3 and J usage is TRBJ2-3; 9 nucleotides line up with TRBD2. V lost 10 bases to trimming and J lost 2 bases; unmatched junction nucleotides: 7. CDR1 is ENHRY, CDR2 SYGVKD, per germline. The CDR3 spans 14 residues. The CDR3 sequence: CATSSGGNTDTQYF. The CDR3 DNA reads TGTGCCACTTCAAGCGGGGGGAACACAGATACGCAGTATTTT.

This clonotype was observed a few times. The chain uses TRBV9 and TRBJ2-7; weak D call: TRBD2 (7 bases). The germline gives CDR1 SGDLS, CDR2 YYNGEE. The CDR3 is 15 residues long. The ends were cut back, 0 bases at V and 4 bases at J, with 14 bases in the middle. DNA of the CDR3: TGTGCCAGCAGCGTAGAAGGCGGGGGCCCTTACGAGCAGTACTTC. It codes for CASSVEGGGPYEQYF.

As regards this clonotype: Given a much more abundant clone one base away, this may be a read error. The J gene is TRBJ2-5, the V gene TRBV20-1; maybe TRBD1 (5 bases). The DNA end lines up better with TRBJ2-1; the J call may be wrong. The CDR3 length is 16 residues. CDR1 DFQATT and CDR2 SNEGSKA come from the germline V gene (reference sequence). In DNA, the CDR3 is TGCAGTGCAAAGGCCCAGGGTAGGGGCTTCCAAGAGACCCAGTTCTTC. It yields the protein CSAKAQGRGFQETQFF.

This rearrangement joins TRBV7-3 to TRBJ2-1; 9 positions agree with TRBD2. The CDR3 has 16 amino acids. The germline V gene has CDR1 SGHTA and CDR2 FQGTGA. V dropped 1 base and J dropped 6; count of bases not matched to a gene: 7. This CDR3 is CASSLNAGGSLNEQFF. CDR3 DNA: TGTGCCAGCAGCTTAAACGCGGGGGGGAGCCTCAATGAGCAGTTCTTC.